This TCR beta chain was found in a study of T-cell memory formation after mild COVID-19. This clonotype turned up a few times. Its antigen remains unknown. Constant-segment primers were used for 5'RACE, and the resulting TCR alpha and TCR beta cDNA libraries carried sample barcodes and UMIs. TCRdb re-analysed the 5' RACE reads in MiXCR, keeping a single row per CDR3 protein. The sample includes 300,000 to 400,000 distinct CDR3 sequences, about a sixth of them seen just once. Germline V gene lookup returns CDR1 KGHSH and CDR2 LQKENI. The CDR3 totals 14 residues. The V gene lost 3 bases and the J gene lost 2 bases, with 8 bases spanning the gap. Study findings and constraints: From day 15 to 85, contracting clones were balanced between CD4 and CD8, whereas later expanders leaned toward CD4+. Prior to infection, memory already included some responding clones, suggesting cross-reactive memory joined.

Sample: PBMCs or a T cell subset sorted from them (not recorded which). The chain carries TRBV18 and TRBJ2-4; D gene unclear. This receptor was taken from a man aged 18-30 years who had mild COVID-19 (a few samples of this study predate the infection). Cell type and time point are not known. This CDR3 is CASSPAATKNIQYF. DNA for the CDR3: TGTGCCAGCTCACCGGCGGCGACCAAAAACATTCAGTACTTC. The complete variable domain, with remaining parts taken from reference TRBV18 and TRBJ2-4, reads NAGVMQNPRHLVRRRGQEARLRCSPMKGHSHVYWYRQLPEEGLKFMVYLQKENIIDESGMPKERFSAEFPKEGPSILRIQQVVRGDSAAYFCASSPAATKNIQYFGAGTRLSVL.